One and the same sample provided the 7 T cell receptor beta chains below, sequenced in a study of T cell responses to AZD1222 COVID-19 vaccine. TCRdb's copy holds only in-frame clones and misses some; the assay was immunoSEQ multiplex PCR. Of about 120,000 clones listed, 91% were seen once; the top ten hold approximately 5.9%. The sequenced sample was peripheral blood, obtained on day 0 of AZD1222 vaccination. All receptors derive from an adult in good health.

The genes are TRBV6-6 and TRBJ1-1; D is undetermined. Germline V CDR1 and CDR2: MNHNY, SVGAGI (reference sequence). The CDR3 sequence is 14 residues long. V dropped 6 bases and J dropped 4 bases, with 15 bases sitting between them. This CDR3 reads CASSSQFLGTEAFF. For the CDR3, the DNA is TGTGCCAGCAGCTCGCAGTTTTTGGGCACTGAAGCTTTCTTT.

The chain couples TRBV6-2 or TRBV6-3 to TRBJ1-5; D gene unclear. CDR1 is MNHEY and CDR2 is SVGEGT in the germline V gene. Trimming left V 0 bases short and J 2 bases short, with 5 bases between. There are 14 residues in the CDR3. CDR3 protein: CASSYSKGNQPQHF. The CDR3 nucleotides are TGTGCCAGCAGTTACTCGAAGGGCAATCAGCCCCAGCATTTT.

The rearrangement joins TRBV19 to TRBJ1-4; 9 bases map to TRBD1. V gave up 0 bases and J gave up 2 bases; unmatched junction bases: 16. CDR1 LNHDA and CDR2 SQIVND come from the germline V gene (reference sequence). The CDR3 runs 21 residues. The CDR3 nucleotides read TGTGCCAGTAGTATAGATCCCTTTTCCGGGACAGGGTTGGAGACTAATGAAAAACTGTTTTTT. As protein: CASSIDPFSGTGLETNEKLFF.

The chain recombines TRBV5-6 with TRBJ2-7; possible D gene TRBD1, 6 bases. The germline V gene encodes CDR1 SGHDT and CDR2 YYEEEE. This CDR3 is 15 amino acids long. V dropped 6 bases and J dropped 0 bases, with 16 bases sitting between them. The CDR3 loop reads CASTFRGSGSYEQYF. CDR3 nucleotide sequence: TGTGCCAGCACCTTCAGGGGTTCGGGCTCCTACGAGCAGTACTTC. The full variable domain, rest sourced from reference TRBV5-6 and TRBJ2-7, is DAGVTQSPTHLIKTRGQQVTLRCSPKSGHDTVSWYQQALGQGPQFIFQYYEEEERQRGNFPDRFSGHQFPNYSSELNVNALLLGDSALYLCASTFRGSGSYEQYFGPGTRLTVT.

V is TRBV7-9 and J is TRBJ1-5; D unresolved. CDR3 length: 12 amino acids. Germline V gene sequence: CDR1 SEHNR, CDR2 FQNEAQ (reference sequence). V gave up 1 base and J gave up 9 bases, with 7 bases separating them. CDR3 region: CASSLDSLPQHF. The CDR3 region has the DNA TGTGCCAGCAGCTTAGATTCCTTGCCCCAGCATTTT.

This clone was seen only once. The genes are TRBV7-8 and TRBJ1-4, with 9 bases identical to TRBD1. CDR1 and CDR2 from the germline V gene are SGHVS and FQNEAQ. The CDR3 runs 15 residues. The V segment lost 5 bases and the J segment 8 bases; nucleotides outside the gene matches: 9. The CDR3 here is CASSRTGGEEEKLFF. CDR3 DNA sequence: TGTGCCAGCAGCCGAACAGGGGGCGAAGAAGAAAAACTGTTTTTT.

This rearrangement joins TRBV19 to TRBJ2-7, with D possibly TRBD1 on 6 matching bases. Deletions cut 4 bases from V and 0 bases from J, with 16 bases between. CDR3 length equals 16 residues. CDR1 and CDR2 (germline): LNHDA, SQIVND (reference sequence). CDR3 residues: CASSSGQTASSYEQYF. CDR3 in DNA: TGTGCCAGTAGTAGTGGACAGACCGCCAGCTCCTACGAGCAGTACTTC.